What follows are 14 T cell receptor beta chains derived from one specimen sequenced in a study of T cells expressing NK-cell markers. No DNA is given; TCRdb re-called the 5' RACE reads and lists each CDR3 protein once. The sample table sets out some 440,000 distinct CDR3 sequences. The sample consisted of blood T cells: a sorted CD56 or NKG2C T cell subset, CD4+ or CD8+ T cells, or bulk PBMC T cells (not recorded which). The origin of the receptors is a woman aged 50 to 65 in good health.

The chain employs TRBV6-5 and TRBJ2-3; TCRdb indicates TRBD2, and absent DNA this call remains unverified. Germline V gene lookup returns CDR1 MNHEY and CDR2 SVGAGI. CDR3 size: 14 residues. The CDR3 here is CASRTGTNGNTQYF.

The V and J genes are TRBV2 and TRBJ2-5. The CDR3 length is 14 residues. Germline V gene sequence: CDR1 SNHLY, CDR2 FYNNEI. The CDR3 sequence is CASSEVGIKETQYF.

This chain connects TRBV5-1 to TRBJ2-3; TCRdb lists TRBD1, though no DNA is available to test this call. In germline, CDR1 is SGHRS, CDR2 YFSETQ. The CDR3 spans 14 residues. CDR3 loop: CASSLRGSTDTQYF.

The CDR3: CASSLPSYEQYF. The rearrangement uses TRBV5-1 and TRBJ2-7. The CDR3 runs to 12 residues. Germline CDR1 reads SGHRS; CDR2 reads YFSETQ.

The V gene is TRBV5-1, the J gene TRBJ2-1; with no DNA, the TCRdb D assignment of TRBD2 cannot be verified. The CDR3 extends over 20 amino acids. Germline lookup yields CDR1 SGHRS and CDR2 YFSETQ. The CDR3 reads CASSGSGTSGSSWGDNEQFF.

The rearrangement links TRBV20-1 to TRBJ2-7. The CDR3 consists of 12 residues. Germline V CDR1 and CDR2: DFQATT, SNEGSKA (reference sequence). This chain's CDR3 is CSARFGVGEQYF.

The V and J genes are TRBV10-1 and TRBJ2-5. CDR3 length: 12 amino acids. Germline lookup yields CDR1 WNHNN and CDR2 SYGVQD (reference sequence). The CDR3 protein is CASSGTEETQYF.

The CDR3 loop reads CSGIVGVGTEAFF. The rearrangement links TRBV29-1 to TRBJ1-1; TCRdb's D gene call, TRBD1, goes unchecked for lack of DNA. CDR1 is SQVTM and CDR2 is ANQGSEA in the germline V gene. This CDR3 has 13 amino acids.

CDR3 in amino acids: CASSPQGGYNEQFF. The genes are TRBV18 and TRBJ2-1; the D call of TRBD1 rests on TCRdb alone, since no DNA is present to check it. The CDR3 totals 14 residues. Germline V CDR1 and CDR2: KGHSH, LQKENI.

V gene TRBV20-1 combines with J gene TRBJ2-3; the D call of TRBD1 rests on TCRdb alone, since no DNA is present to check it. This CDR3 comprises 15 residues. Germline assignment: CDR1 DFQATT and CDR2 SNEGSKA (reference sequence). CDR3 amino acids: CSARNTGRKTDTQYF.

This chain links TRBV9 with TRBJ1-3. The CDR3 is 14 residues long. Looked up from germline, CDR1 is SGDLS and CDR2 is YYNGEE. CDR3 sequence reads: CASSFQGTGNTIYF.

The V call is TRBV4-1, the J call TRBJ2-1. The CDR3 has 12 residues. Germline-derived CDR1 and CDR2 are MGHRA and YSYEKL. The CDR3 reads CASSQDLGEQFF.

This chain joins TRBV9 and TRBJ2-7. The CDR3 has 13 amino acids. Germline CDR1 reads SGDLS; CDR2 reads YYNGEE. This chain's CDR3 is CASSVGVTYEQYF. Variable domain in full (rest from reference TRBV9 and TRBJ2-7): DSGVTQTPKHLITATGQRVTLRCSPRSGDLSVYWYQQSLDQGLQFLIQYYNGEERAKGNILERFSAQQFPDLHSELNLSSLELGDSALYFCASSVGVTYEQYFGPGTRLTVT.

J is TRBJ2-6 and V is TRBV5-1; with no DNA, the TCRdb D assignment of TRBD1 cannot be verified. This CDR3 is built from 17 residues. CDR1 is SGHRS, CDR2 YFSETQ, per germline. CDR3 sequence reads: CASSPEGHRSGANVLTF.